Following are 9 T cell receptor beta chains from one sample sequenced in a study of T cells in localized non-small cell lung cancer. Measured with immunoSEQ multiplex PCR; TCRdb has only the in-frame clones, and not every one. The table includes 38,000 or so clones, 81% detected once. The input for sequencing was peripheral blood mononuclear cells, taken before any cancer treatment. The receptors here all came from a male donor older than 55 with stage II lung adenocarcinoma.

The chain has TRBV5-4 and TRBJ2-1; D is unclear. Germline CDR1 reads SGHNT; CDR2 reads YYREEE (reference sequence). Trimming took off 1 base at V and 9 bases at J, with 11 bases between the two ends. The CDR3 consists of 13 residues. CDR3 loop: CASSLIGVSEQFF. DNA of the CDR3: TGTGCCAGCAGCTTGATTGGCGTGAGTGAGCAGTTCTTC.

The V and J genes are TRBV11-3 and TRBJ1-5; D perhaps matches TRBD1 (5 bases). The CDR3 covers 13 residues. Germline CDR1 reads SGHNT; CDR2 reads YENEEA. V lost 4 bases and J lost 8, with 12 bases in between. The CDR3 protein is CASSYNGGEPQHF. The CDR3 nucleotides read TGTGCCAGCAGCTATAATGGGGGGGAGCCCCAGCATTTT. Filled out from reference TRBV11-3 and TRBJ1-5, the complete variable domain reads EAGVVQSPRYKIIEKKQPVAFWCNPISGHNTLYWYLQNLGQGPELLIRYENEEAVDDSQLPKDRFSAERLKGVDSTLKIQPAELGDSAVYLCASSYNGGEPQHFGDGTRLSIL.

J is TRBJ2-1 and V is TRBV9, with 8 bases fitting TRBD2. Germline V gene lookup returns CDR1 SGDLS and CDR2 YYNGEE. V was clipped by 4 bases and J by 5 bases; unmatched bases: 11. This CDR3 has 16 residues. As DNA, the CDR3 is TGTGCCAGCAGCCCCCGGGGAGGGACTAGGGACAATGAGCAGTTCTTC. This codes for CASSPRGGTRDNEQFF.

The V gene is TRBV18, the J gene TRBJ2-2; 9 bases are shared with TRBD2. The CDR3 extends over 17 amino acids. CDR1 is KGHSH and CDR2 is LQKENI in the germline V gene. J was trimmed by 5 bases and V by 2 bases; bases with no gene match: 9. The CDR3 region is CASSPGGVSGRTGELFF. The CDR3 region has the DNA TGTGCCAGCTCACCAGGAGGGGTCAGCGGGAGGACCGGGGAGCTGTTTTTT.

This chain joins TRBV2 and TRBJ2-2; 10 positions match TRBD2. Trimming at V came to 6 bases and at J to 2 bases, leaving 9 bases not matched to a gene. This CDR3 comprises 17 residues. Per the germline V gene, CDR1 is SNHLY and CDR2 is FYNNEI. This CDR3 reads CASRGPSGSYNTGELFF. DNA of the CDR3: TGTGCCAGCAGGGGGCCTAGCGGGAGTTATAACACCGGGGAGCTGTTTTTT.

With respect to this clone: One junction end does not reproduce the germline sequence, and a read error may be involved. The V and J genes are TRBV27 and TRBJ2-2, with no clear D. CDR3 length: 15 amino acids. CDR1 MNHEY and CDR2 SMNVEV come from the germline V gene (reference sequence). The CDR3, as DNA: TGTGCCAGCCGTTTCCTCACTGAGAACACCGGGGAGCTGTTTTTT. It translates to CASRFLTENTGELFF.

The V and J genes are TRBV11-2 and TRBJ2-7, with D unclear. CDR1 and CDR2 (germline): SGHAT, FQNNGV. The CDR3 runs 14 residues. The ends were cut back, 3 bases at V and 5 bases at J, with 14 bases in the middle. This chain's CDR3 is CASSFLNGRNEQYF. CDR3 sequence (DNA): TGTGCCAGCAGCTTCCTCAATGGAAGGAACGAGCAGTACTTC.

In its sample, this clone was seen a few times. This rearrangement joins TRBV27 to TRBJ2-2; TRBD1 might be the D (6 bases). Per germline, CDR1 MNHEY and CDR2 SMNVEV (reference sequence). The CDR3 totals 14 residues. Trimming stripped 8 bases from V and 6 bases from J, with 16 bases between. CDR3 coding DNA: TGTGCCAGCTCGCCCGGGACAATCGCCGGGGAGCTGTTTTTT. Residues: CASSPGTIAGELFF.

This clone was detected a few times. The chain recombines TRBV18 with TRBJ1-2; the match to TRBD1 covers 9 bases. CDR1 is KGHSH and CDR2 is LQKENI in the germline V gene. The CDR3 has 14 amino acids. After removal of 3 bases from V and 8 bases from J, the junction contained 7 bases not matched to a gene. The CDR3 DNA sequence: TGTGCCAGCTCACCCACCGGGACAGGGAGCGGCTACACCTTC. Residues: CASSPTGTGSGYTF.